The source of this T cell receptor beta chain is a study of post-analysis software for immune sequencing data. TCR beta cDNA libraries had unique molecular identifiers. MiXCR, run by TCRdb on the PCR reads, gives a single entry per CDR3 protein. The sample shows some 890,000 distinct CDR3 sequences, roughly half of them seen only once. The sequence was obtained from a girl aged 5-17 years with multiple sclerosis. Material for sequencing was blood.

The CDR3 is CASSPWTFSNQPQHF. CDR3 coding DNA: TGTGCCAGCAGTCCCTGGACATTTAGCAATCAGCCCCAGCATTTT. This chain links TRBV12-3 or TRBV12-4 with TRBJ1-5; maybe TRBD1 (5 bases). Trimming shortened V by 5 bases and J by 0 bases, and 11 bases separated the two germline ends. The CDR3 runs to 15 residues.